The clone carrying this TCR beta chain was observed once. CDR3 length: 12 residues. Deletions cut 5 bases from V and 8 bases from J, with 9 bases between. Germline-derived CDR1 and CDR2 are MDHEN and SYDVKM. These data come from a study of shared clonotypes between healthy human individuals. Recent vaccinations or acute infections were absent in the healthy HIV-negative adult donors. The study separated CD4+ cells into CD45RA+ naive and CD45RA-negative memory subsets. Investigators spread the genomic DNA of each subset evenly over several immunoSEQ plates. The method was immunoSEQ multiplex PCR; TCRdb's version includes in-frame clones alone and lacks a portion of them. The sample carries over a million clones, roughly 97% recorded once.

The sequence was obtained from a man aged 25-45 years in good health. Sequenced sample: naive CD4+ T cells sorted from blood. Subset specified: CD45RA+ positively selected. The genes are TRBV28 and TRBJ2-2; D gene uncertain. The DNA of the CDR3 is TGTGCCAGCAGTCGCGGATTGGGGGAGCTGTTTTTT. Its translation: CASSRGLGELFF.